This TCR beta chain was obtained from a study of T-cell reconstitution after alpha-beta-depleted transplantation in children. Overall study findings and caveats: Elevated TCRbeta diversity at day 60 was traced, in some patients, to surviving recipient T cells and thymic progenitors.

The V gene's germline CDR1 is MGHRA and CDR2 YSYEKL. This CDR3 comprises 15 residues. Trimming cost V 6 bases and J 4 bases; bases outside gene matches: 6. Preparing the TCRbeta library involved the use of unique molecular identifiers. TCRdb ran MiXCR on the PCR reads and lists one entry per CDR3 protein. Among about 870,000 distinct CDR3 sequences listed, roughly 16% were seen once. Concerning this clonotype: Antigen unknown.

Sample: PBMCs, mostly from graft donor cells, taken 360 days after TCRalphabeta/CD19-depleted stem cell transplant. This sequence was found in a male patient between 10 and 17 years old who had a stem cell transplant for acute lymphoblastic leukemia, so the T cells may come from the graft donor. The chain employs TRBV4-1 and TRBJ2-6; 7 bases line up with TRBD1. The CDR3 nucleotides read TGCGCCAGCAGTAACAGGGGCACGGGGGCCAACGTCCTGACTTTC. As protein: CASSNRGTGANVLTF.